The 27 T cell receptor beta chains reported below all come from one sample, sequenced in a study of T cells in localized non-small cell lung cancer. Some clones are missing from TCRdb's copy, which holds only in-frame ones; the method was immunoSEQ multiplex PCR. Of approximately 63,000 clones in the sample, about 87% were seen once. The material was peripheral blood, obtained before any cancer treatment. These receptors were collected from a man aged 40 to 75 with stage I squamous cell lung carcinoma.

The chain employs TRBV11-2 and TRBJ2-5, with a possible D match to TRBD1 (6 bases). The V and J ends lost 0 bases and 3 bases respectively, with 8 bases between them. The germline V gene encodes CDR1 SGHAT and CDR2 FQNNGV. The CDR3 is made up of 14 amino acids. This CDR3 reads CASSLDRGKETQYF. The CDR3 DNA follows: TGTGCCAGCAGCTTAGACAGGGGTAAAGAGACCCAGTACTTC.

The gene calls are TRBV27 and TRBJ2-2; D gene unclear. Trimming removed 2 bases at V and 4 bases at J, with 5 bases between. CDR3 size: 13 residues. The germline gives CDR1 MNHEY, CDR2 SMNVEV (reference sequence). CDR3 sequence: CASSLVPTGELFF. The CDR3 DNA follows: TGTGCCAGCAGTTTAGTACCCACCGGGGAGCTGTTTTTT.

This chain connects TRBV27 to TRBJ1-1; D possibly corresponds to TRBD1 (6 bases). The germline V gene encodes CDR1 MNHEY and CDR2 SMNVEV (reference sequence). The length of the CDR3 is 13 residues. Between the trimmed V and J ends, which lost 10 bases and 1 base, there was a span of 13 bases. The CDR3 protein is CATQGFRNTEAFF. CDR3 DNA: TGTGCCACCCAGGGGTTCAGGAACACTGAAGCTTTCTTT.

This chain uses TRBV7-9 with TRBJ1-5; D is uncertain. Trimming took off 4 bases at V and 2 bases at J, with 12 bases between the two ends. The CDR3 sequence is 15 residues long. The V gene's germline CDR1 is SEHNR and CDR2 FQNEAQ (reference sequence). The CDR3 here is CASSSEEWGNQPQHF. The CDR3 DNA is TGTGCCAGCAGCTCGGAGGAGTGGGGCAATCAGCCCCAGCATTTT.

As for this clone: Compared with germline, one end of the junction differs, possibly owing to a read error. This rearrangement joins TRBV7-7 to TRBJ2-5; maybe TRBD1 (6 bases). The CDR3 is made up of 13 amino acids. Germline V gene lookup returns CDR1 SSHAT and CDR2 FNYEAQ (reference sequence). Here the CDR3 DNA reads TGTGCTAGCAGCCCGGACAGCCAAGAGACCCAGTACTTC. Amino acids: CASSPDSQETQYF.

The genes are TRBV15 and TRBJ2-2; possible D gene TRBD1, 6 bases. This CDR3 comprises 17 residues. Between the trimmed V and J ends, which lost 0 bases and 2 bases, there was a span of 13 bases. Germline-derived CDR1 and CDR2 are LNHNV and YYDKDF (reference sequence). DNA for the CDR3: TGTGCCACCAGCAGAGATTCTACCAGGGGAAACACCGGGGAGCTGTTTTTT. Residues: CATSRDSTRGNTGELFF.

The chain carries TRBV7-3 and TRBJ2-3, with 11 bases matching TRBD2. The V segment lost 5 bases and the J segment 6 bases; nucleotides outside the gene matches: 4. CDR1 is SGHTA and CDR2 is FQGTGA in the germline V gene. The CDR3 consists of 14 residues. The CDR3 sequence: CASSQLAGADTQYF. In DNA, the CDR3 is TGTGCCAGCAGCCAACTAGCGGGAGCCGATACGCAGTATTTT.

The V call is TRBV10-1, the J call TRBJ2-3; D not certain. Trimming cost V 3 bases and J 4 bases, with 8 bases left between them. CDR3 length equals 13 residues. Germline loops: CDR1 WNHNN, CDR2 SYGVQD (reference sequence). CDR3 sequence (DNA): TGCGCCAGCAGTGAACCCGGATCAGATACGCAGTATTTT. Residues: CASSEPGSDTQYF.

The J gene is TRBJ2-2, the V gene TRBV7-6; 10 positions match TRBD2. This CDR3 region has 16 residues. V shed 5 bases and J 1 base; nucleotides not matched to a gene: 4. Germline CDR1 SGHVS, CDR2 FNYEAQ. The CDR3 bases are TGTGCCAGCAGCACCCGACTAGCGGGGAACACCGGGGAGCTGTTTTTT. Residues: CASSTRLAGNTGELFF.

J is TRBJ2-2 and V is TRBV10-3; 8 bases align to TRBD2. Germline values: CDR1 ENHRY, CDR2 SYGVKD. Trimming cost V 10 bases and J 1 base; bases outside gene matches: 5. There are 14 residues in the CDR3. CDR3 in amino acids: CATLLAVNTGELFF. In DNA form, the CDR3 reads TGTGCCACCCTACTAGCGGTGAACACCGGGGAGCTGTTTTTT.

This clone was seen ten or more times. The CDR3 here is CASSQEYGLGTDTQYF. The CDR3 DNA reads TGTGCCAGCAGCCAAGAATACGGCCTGGGTACAGATACGCAGTATTTT. The chain recombines TRBV4-2 with TRBJ2-3; D unresolved. V was cut by 0 bases and J by 3 bases, with 13 bases left in between. Germline V gene lookup returns CDR1 LGHNA and CDR2 YNFKEQ. CDR3 length: 16 residues.

V and J are TRBV7-3 and TRBJ1-1; D is undetermined. The germline V and J ends were trimmed by 5 bases and 5 bases, with 15 bases remaining between them. Germline lookup yields CDR1 SGHTA and CDR2 FQGTGA. The CDR3 consists of 14 residues. DNA for the CDR3: TGTGCCAGCAGCCCCCCGGGCCCACGGACTGAAGCTTTCTTT. Encoded protein: CASSPPGPRTEAFF.

This clone was detected once. The chain carries TRBV10-1 and TRBJ2-7, with 11 bases lining up with TRBD1. V trimming: 0 bases; J trimming: 7 bases; junction bases outside the gene matches: 5. CDR1 is WNHNN and CDR2 is SYGVQD in the germline V gene (reference sequence). The CDR3 contains 15 residues. CDR3 sequence: CASSESGQGAREQYF. In DNA form, the CDR3 reads TGCGCCAGCAGTGAGTCTGGACAGGGGGCGAGGGAGCAGTACTTC.

The rearrangement links TRBV10-2 to TRBJ2-2, with 10 bases that match TRBD2. Trimming took 1 base from V and 3 from J; bases not matched to a gene: 2. The CDR3 loop spans 16 amino acids. CDR1 is WSHSY, CDR2 SAAADI, per germline. The DNA of the CDR3 is TGCGCCAGCAGTGAGTTAGCGGGAGGATACACCGGGGAGCTGTTTTTT. It encodes CASSELAGGYTGELFF.

V gene TRBV7-9 combines with J gene TRBJ1-1; D call uncertain. This CDR3 spans 17 amino acids. Germline V gene data show CDR1 as SEHNR and CDR2 as FQNEAQ (reference sequence). V was trimmed by 5 bases and J by 4 bases, leaving 23 bases between them. The CDR3 protein is CASSLKVSGVPSTEAFF. CDR3 sequence (DNA): TGTGCCAGCAGCCTCAAGGTATCTGGGGTGCCTTCCACTGAAGCTTTCTTT.

The CDR3 is CASSLLAGASYEQYF. DNA for the CDR3: TGTGCCAGCAGTTTACTAGCGGGAGCCTCGTACGAGCAGTACTTC. V and J are TRBV27 and TRBJ2-7, with 10 positions matching TRBD2. The CDR3 has 15 amino acids. The germline gives CDR1 MNHEY, CDR2 SMNVEV (reference sequence). The ends lost 2 bases at V and 4 bases at J; junction bases unmatched: 5.

This sequence joins TRBV6-5 and TRBJ1-1, with no clear D. V was pared by 5 bases and J by 1 base, with 2 bases between. This CDR3 is 11 amino acids long. Germline V gene data show CDR1 as MNHEY and CDR2 as SVGAGI. The CDR3 protein is CASSTNTEAFF. The CDR3 nucleotides read TGTGCCAGCAGTACGAACACTGAAGCTTTCTTT.

The rearrangement links TRBV7-9 to TRBJ2-1, with 12 bases identical to TRBD2. Trimming at V came to 2 bases and at J to 6 bases, leaving 2 bases not matched to a gene. The germline gives CDR1 SEHNR, CDR2 FQNEAQ (reference sequence). The CDR3 contains 15 residues. CDR3 amino acids: CASSLKLAGGNEQFF. The CDR3 DNA reads as TGTGCCAGCAGCTTAAAACTAGCGGGGGGCAATGAGCAGTTCTTC.

The J gene is TRBJ1-1, the V gene TRBV5-4, with D possibly being TRBD1 (5 bases). CDR1 SGHNT and CDR2 YYREEE come from the germline V gene (reference sequence). The CDR3 is made up of 16 amino acids. Deletions cut 5 bases from V and 0 bases from J, with 17 bases between. Here the CDR3 reads CASRTTTGTVNTEAFF. In DNA form, the CDR3 reads TGTGCCAGCAGGACTACTACCGGGACGGTGAACACTGAAGCTTTCTTT.

The chain carries TRBV12-5 and TRBJ1-2, with TRBD1 matching over 7 bases. V lost 6 bases and J lost 5; bases outside the gene matches: 9. There are 14 residues in the CDR3. Germline assignment: CDR1 LGHNT and CDR2 FRNRAP. In nucleotides, the CDR3 is TGTGCTAGTGGCCATTACGGACAGGCGTATGGCTACACCTTC. Its protein is CASGHYGQAYGYTF.

The J gene is TRBJ2-2, the V gene TRBV5-4; maybe TRBD1 (6 bases). The germline CDR1 and CDR2 sequences are SGHNT and YYREEE (reference sequence). Trimming took off 0 bases at V and 4 bases at J, with 16 bases between the two ends. The CDR3 runs 17 residues. The CDR3 DNA reads as TGTGCCAGCAGCTTGGGTAGATTGGACAGCCGCACCGGGGAGCTGTTTTTT. Its translation is CASSLGRLDSRTGELFF. The whole variable domain, filled in from reference TRBV5-4 and TRBJ2-2, reads ETGVTQSPTHLIKTRGQQVTLRCSSQSGHNTVSWYQQALGQGPQFIFQYYREEENGRGNFPPRFSGLQFPNYSSELNVNALELDDSALYLCASSLGRLDSRTGELFFGEGSRLTVL.

The chain is built from TRBV7-3 and TRBJ1-2, with D maybe TRBD1 (5 bases). V lost 2 bases, J lost 2 bases, and 21 bases lay in between. Germline V gene lookup returns CDR1 SGHTA and CDR2 FQGTGA. The CDR3 spans 18 residues. The CDR3 sequence is CASSLAPVRVTSNYGYTF. The CDR3 coding sequence is TGTGCCAGCAGCTTAGCCCCTGTCAGGGTAACCTCAAACTATGGCTACACCTTC.

On this clone itself: At one end the junction does not follow the germline gene, possibly because of a read error. The sample contains more than one DNA sequence encoding this CDR3. The chain carries TRBV27 and TRBJ1-4; 7 bases align to TRBD1. The CDR3 length is 16 residues. CDR1 and CDR2 from the germline V gene are MNHEY and SMNVEV (reference sequence). The CDR3 reads CASRMEGAGVNEKLFF. The CDR3, as DNA: TGTGCCAGCAGAATGGAGGGGGCAGGGGTTAATGAAAAACTGTTTTTC.

In this sample, this clone turned up once. The rearrangement links TRBV7-3 to TRBJ2-1; weak D call: TRBD2 (6 bases). V gave up 5 bases and J gave up 6 bases, with 14 bases separating them. This CDR3 spans 14 amino acids. The V gene's germline CDR1 is SGHTA and CDR2 FQGTGA. The CDR3 reads CASSPGLRLNEQFF. CDR3 DNA sequence: TGTGCCAGCAGCCCGGGACTCCGACTCAATGAGCAGTTCTTC.

This chain connects TRBV9 to TRBJ2-5; 12 positions match TRBD2. Germline V lookup: CDR1 SGDLS, CDR2 YYNGEE. Trimming cost V 3 bases and J 5 bases; bases outside gene matches: 8. CDR3 length: 16 residues. CDR3 region: CASSGTSGKRGETQYF. CDR3 nucleotides: TGTGCCAGCAGCGGGACTAGCGGGAAGAGAGGGGAGACCCAGTACTTC.

The rearrangement joins TRBV5-1 to TRBJ2-7, with TRBD1 matching over 9 bases. The germline V gene has CDR1 SGHRS and CDR2 YFSETQ. The J segment lost 7 bases and the V segment lost 3 bases, leaving 8 bases of the junction unmatched. The CDR3 spans 14 residues. The CDR3 bases are TGCGCCAGCAGCTGGGGGGGACAGGGTCAAGAGCAGTACTTC. Residues: CASSWGGQGQEQYF.

This chain joins TRBV9 and TRBJ2-1; D possibly corresponds to TRBD2 (6 bases). CDR1 is SGDLS and CDR2 is YYNGEE in the germline V gene. Trimming left V 0 bases short and J 2 bases short, with 9 bases between. This CDR3 has 15 amino acids. The CDR3 bases are TGTGCCAGCAGCGTAGAACTAGCCACCTACAATGAGCAGTTCTTC. It is translated as CASSVELATYNEQFF.